This is a list of T cell receptor beta chains from one sample in a study of cytomegalovirus exposure and HLA in healthy donors. The repertoire was sequenced with immunoSEQ multiplex PCR; TCRdb's copy has only in-frame clones and lacks some. The table shows about 110,000 clones, with roughly 69% occurring only once. Sequencing was performed on PBMCs. Source of these receptors: a man aged 50 to 60 in good health and CMV-seropositive. Each CDR3 is given with its conserved first and last residue. Fields, in order: clone size, J gene, V gene, CDR3 length, D gene, CDR3 protein, CDR3 DNA. A D gene is named only where the DNA matches it firmly. Some rows mark clone size as missing; the rest say once, few, many or name a class of expanded clone.

-,TRBJ1-2,TRBV7-9,11,-,CASALDYGYTF,TGTGCCAGCGCGCTCGACTATGGCTACACCTTC
-,TRBJ2-7,TRBV27,14,-,CASSLSQGNYEQYF,TGTGCCAGCAGTTTATCGCAGGGGAACTACGAGCAGTACTTC
-,TRBJ2-5,TRBV14,18,-,CASSQDRYRGFNQETRYF,TGTGCCAGCAGCCAAGACAGGTACCGGGGTTTTAACCAAGAGACCCGGTACTTC
-,TRBJ1-2,TRBV12-2,14,-,CASRLDRGRYGYTF,TGTGCAAGTCGCTTGGACAGGGGACGGTACGGCTACACCTTC
-,TRBJ2-5,TRBV7-3,12,-,CASSLERETQYF,TGTGCCAGCAGCTTAGAGCGTGAGACCCAGTACTTC
-,TRBJ1-3,TRBV6-5,13,-,CATSGSSGNTIYF,TGTGCCACCTCCGGGAGCTCTGGAAACACCATATATTTT
-,TRBJ1-1,TRBV5-1,14,TRBD1,CASSLMTGATEAFF,TGCGCCAGCAGCTTAATGACAGGGGCGACTGAAGCTTTCTTT
-,TRBJ2-3,TRBV4-1,17,-,CASSQDRQGPGGDTQYF,TGCGCCAGCAGCCAAGATCGACAGGGTCCCGGGGGAGATACGCAGTATTTT
-,TRBJ1-2,TRBV15,13,-,CATSRVGARGYTF,TGTGCCACCAGCAGAGTGGGGGCGAGGGGCTACACCTTC
-,TRBJ1-4,TRBV15,16,-,CATSRGVGGGNEKLFF,TGTGCCACCAGCAGAGGCGTTGGGGGCGGCAATGAAAAACTGTTTTTT
-,TRBJ1-2,TRBV6-1,15,TRBD1,CASSETGAGTYGYTF,TGTGCCAGCAGTGAGACAGGGGCGGGAACCTATGGCTACACCTTC
-,TRBJ1-1,TRBV27,13,TRBD1,CASSLRGPYQAFF,TGTGCCAGCAGTTTGAGGGGGCCATACCAAGCTTTCTTT
few,TRBJ2-1,TRBV5-4,15,TRBD2,CASSLGLAANNEQFF,TGTGCCAGCAGCTTGGGTCTAGCGGCCAACAATGAGCAGTTCTTC
-,TRBJ2-1,TRBV4-2,17,TRBD2,CASSQDRTSGGAYEQFF,TGTGCCAGCAGCCAAGATAGGACTAGCGGGGGGGCATATGAGCAGTTCTTC
few,TRBJ2-5,TRBV9,18,TRBD2,CASSVAPRGGGGEETQYF,TGTGCCAGCAGCGTAGCCCCTCGGGGAGGCGGGGGGGAAGAGACCCAGTACTTC
-,TRBJ1-2,TRBV7-6,14,-,CASSSNGGLGGYTF,TGTGCCAGCAGCTCAAACGGGGGGCTCGGGGGCTACACCTTC
-,TRBJ2-7,TRBV27,16,TRBD2,CASSLGLAGNQYEQYF,TGTGCCAGCAGCCTAGGACTAGCGGGCAACCAATACGAGCAGTACTTC
-,TRBJ1-5,TRBV7-3,11,-,CASSPFTPQHF,TGTGCCAGCAGCCCGTTCACTCCCCAGCATTTT
-,TRBJ2-7,TRBV27,17,TRBD1,CASSRRGQGFTYYEQYF,TGTGCCAGCAGCCGGAGGGGACAGGGCTTTACTTACTACGAGCAGTACTTC
-,TRBJ2-3,TRBV2,16,TRBD2,CASSELLAEAGDTQYF,TGTGCCAGCAGTGAACTACTAGCGGAGGCGGGGGATACGCAGTATTTT
-,TRBJ1-2,TRBV21-1,14,-,CASSIQADHYGYTF,TGTGCCAGCAGCATCCAAGCGGATCACTATGGCTACACCTTC
-,TRBJ1-1,TRBV28,15,-,CASSQLGGRGTEAFF,TGTGCCAGCAGCCAGTTAGGAGGGAGGGGGACTGAAGCTTTCTTT
-,TRBJ1-2,TRBV7-8,12,-,CASSGRENGYTF,TGTGCCAGCAGTGGTAGAGAGAATGGCTACACCTTC
few,TRBJ1-1,TRBV5-4,15,TRBD1,CASSLGNRGDTEAFF,TGTGCCAGCAGCTTGGGCAACAGGGGGGACACTGAAGCTTTCTTT
once,TRBJ1-2,TRBV7-8,14,TRBD1,CASSLRQGVGGYTF,TGTGCCAGCAGCTTGAGACAGGGAGTTGGTGGCTACACCTTC
-,TRBJ2-2,TRBV2,16,-,CASRIGGPISSGELFF,TGTGCCAGCAGAATCGGGGGTCCCATCTCGTCCGGGGAGCTGTTTTTT